This T cell receptor (beta chain) emerged from a study of stem cell transplantation in POMP-related autoinflammatory disease. Produced via immunoSEQ multiplex PCR; TCRdb's table is partial and in-frame only. This sample carries tens of thousands of clones, around 86% of them seen once, and the ten largest clones take approximately 2.4%. Germline V gene data show CDR1 as LNHDA and CDR2 as SQIVND (reference sequence). This CDR3 spans 16 amino acids. The junction had 5 bases not matched to a gene; V was cut back by 3 bases and J by 2 bases. The V call is TRBV19, the J call TRBJ2-3; 10 nucleotides line up with TRBD2. The receptor comes from a human donor with POMP-related autoinflammation and immune dysregulation (PRAID). The sequencing used CD4+ T cells from PBMCs, collected before stem cell transplantation. CDR3 residues: CASSMGAGGPTDTQYF. The CDR3 coding sequence is TGTGCCAGTAGTATGGGAGCGGGGGGGCCCACAGATACGCAGTATTTT.